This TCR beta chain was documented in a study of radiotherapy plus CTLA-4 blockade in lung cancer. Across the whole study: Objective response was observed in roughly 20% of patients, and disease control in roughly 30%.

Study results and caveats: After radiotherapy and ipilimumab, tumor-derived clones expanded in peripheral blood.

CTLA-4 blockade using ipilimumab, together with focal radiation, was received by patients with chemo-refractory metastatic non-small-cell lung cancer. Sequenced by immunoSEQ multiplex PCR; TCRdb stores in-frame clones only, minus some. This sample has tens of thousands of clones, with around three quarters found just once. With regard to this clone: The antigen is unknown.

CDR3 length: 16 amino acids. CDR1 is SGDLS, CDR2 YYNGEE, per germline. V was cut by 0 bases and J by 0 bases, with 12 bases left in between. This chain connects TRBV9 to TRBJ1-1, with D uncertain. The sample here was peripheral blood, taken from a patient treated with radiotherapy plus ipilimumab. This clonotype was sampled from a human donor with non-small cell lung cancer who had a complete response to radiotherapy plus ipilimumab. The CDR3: CASSVDTDSMNTEAFF. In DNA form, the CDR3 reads TGTGCCAGCAGCGTAGATACAGACTCCATGAACACTGAAGCTTTCTTT.